Below, one T cell receptor beta chain is given with its context. Its antigen target is currently unknown. Within one base of it there is no much larger clone, and no base qualities were kept. Via the germline V gene, CDR1 is SGHRS and CDR2 YFSETQ. The germline ends are 14 bases apart after V is trimmed by 3 bases and J by 2 bases. From the cysteine through the phenylalanine, the CDR3 covers 16 amino acids. The DNA shown is the 48-base CDR3, in frame from base 1. This specimen comes from a study of control samples from healthy donors and cancer patients (dated by TCRdb to 2018 to 2020). Preparation of the library involved the immunoSEQ multiplex PCR assay. TCRdb provides this immuneACCESS table in a form limited to in-frame rearrangements. Some clones are lacking; in checked studies, under half of them reflect an unresolved V gene, and why the rest are absent is not known. This sample has some 71,000 clones in its table, and 87% of those were observed once. Together, the top ten hold under 3% of the sample.

The chain couples TRBV5-1 to TRBJ2-2, with the D gene tentatively TRBD1 or TRBD2, based on 6 matching bases in each. The receptor's source is a woman between 50 and 59 years old with head and neck cancer. The sequenced material came from PBMCs. The nucleotide sequence is given as TGCGCCAGCAGCTATCCGAGGGGGGTCAACACCGGGGAGCTGTTTTTT. It translates to CASSYPRGVNTGELFF. The full variable domain, with segments outside the CDR3 supplied by the reference TRBV5-1 and TRBJ2-2 proteins, appears as KAGVTQTPRYLIKTRGQQVTLSCSPISGHRSVSWYQQTPGQGLQFLFEYFSETQRNKGNFPGRFSGRQFSNSRSEMNVSTLELGDSALYLCASSYPRGVNTGELFFGEGSRLTVL.